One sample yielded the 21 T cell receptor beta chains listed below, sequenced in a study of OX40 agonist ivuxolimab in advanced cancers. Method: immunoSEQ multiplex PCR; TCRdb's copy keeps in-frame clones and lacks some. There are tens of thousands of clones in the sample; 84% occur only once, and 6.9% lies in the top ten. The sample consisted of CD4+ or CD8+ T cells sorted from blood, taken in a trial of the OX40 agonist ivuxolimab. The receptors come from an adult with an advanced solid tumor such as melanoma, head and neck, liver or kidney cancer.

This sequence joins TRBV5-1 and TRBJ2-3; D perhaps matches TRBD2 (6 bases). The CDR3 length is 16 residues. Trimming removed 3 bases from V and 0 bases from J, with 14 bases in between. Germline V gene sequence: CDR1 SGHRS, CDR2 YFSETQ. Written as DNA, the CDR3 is TGCGCCAGCAGCTCCTTACCGGGACTTAGCACAGATACGCAGTATTTT. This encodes CASSSLPGLSTDTQYF.

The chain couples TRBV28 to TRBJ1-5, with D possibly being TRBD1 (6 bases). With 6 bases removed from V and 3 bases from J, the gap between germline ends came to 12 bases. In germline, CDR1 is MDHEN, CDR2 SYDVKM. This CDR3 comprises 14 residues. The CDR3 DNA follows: TGTGCCAGCAGCCGGGACACTTACAATCAGCCCCAGCATTTT. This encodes CASSRDTYNQPQHF.

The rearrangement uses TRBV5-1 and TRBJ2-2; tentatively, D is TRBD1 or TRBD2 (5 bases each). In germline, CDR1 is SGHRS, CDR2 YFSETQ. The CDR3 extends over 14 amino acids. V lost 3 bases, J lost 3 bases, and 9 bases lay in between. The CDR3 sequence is CASSWDGDTGELFF. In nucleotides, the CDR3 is TGCGCCAGCAGCTGGGACGGAGACACCGGGGAGCTGTTTTTT. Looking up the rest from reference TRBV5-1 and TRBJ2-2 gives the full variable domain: KAGVTQTPRYLIKTRGQQVTLSCSPISGHRSVSWYQQTPGQGLQFLFEYFSETQRNKGNFPGRFSGRQFSNSRSEMNVSTLELGDSALYLCASSWDGDTGELFFGEGSRLTVL.

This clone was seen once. CDR3 sequence: CASSAGVLRNTEAFF. The CDR3 DNA is TGTGCCAGCAGCGCGGGGGTCCTGCGGAACACTGAAGCTTTCTTT. J is TRBJ1-1 and V is TRBV9, with D possibly being TRBD1 (5 bases). The V end lost 3 bases, the J end lost 1 base, and 13 bases lay between the germline ends. CDR1 and CDR2 (germline): SGDLS, YYNGEE. This CDR3 is built from 15 residues.

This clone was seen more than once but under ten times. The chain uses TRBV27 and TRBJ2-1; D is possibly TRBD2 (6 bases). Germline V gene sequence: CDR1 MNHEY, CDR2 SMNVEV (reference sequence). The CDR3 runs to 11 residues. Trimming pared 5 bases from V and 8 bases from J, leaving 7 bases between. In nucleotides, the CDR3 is TGTGCCAGCAGTAGGGACTATGAGCAGTTCTTC. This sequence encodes CASSRDYEQFF.

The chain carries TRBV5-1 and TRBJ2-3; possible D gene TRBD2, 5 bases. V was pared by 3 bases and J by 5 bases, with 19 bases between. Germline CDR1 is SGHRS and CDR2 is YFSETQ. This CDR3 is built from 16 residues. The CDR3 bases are TGCGCCAGCAGCTCCTATGGTGGGGAGCTAGGAGATACGCAGTATTTT. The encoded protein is CASSSYGGELGDTQYF.

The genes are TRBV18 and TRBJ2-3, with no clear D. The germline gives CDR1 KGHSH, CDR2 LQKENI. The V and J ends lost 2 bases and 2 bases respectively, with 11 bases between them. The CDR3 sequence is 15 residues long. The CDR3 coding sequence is TGTGCCAGCTCACCATCCTCCGGGTCCACAGATACGCAGTATTTT. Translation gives CASSPSSGSTDTQYF.

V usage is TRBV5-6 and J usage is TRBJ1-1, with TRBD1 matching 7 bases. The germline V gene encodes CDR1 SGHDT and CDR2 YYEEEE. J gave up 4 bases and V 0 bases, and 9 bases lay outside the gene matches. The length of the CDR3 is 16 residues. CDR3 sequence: CASSLAAGGVSTEAFF. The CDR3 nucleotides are TGTGCCAGCAGCTTGGCGGCAGGGGGGGTTTCCACTGAAGCTTTCTTT.

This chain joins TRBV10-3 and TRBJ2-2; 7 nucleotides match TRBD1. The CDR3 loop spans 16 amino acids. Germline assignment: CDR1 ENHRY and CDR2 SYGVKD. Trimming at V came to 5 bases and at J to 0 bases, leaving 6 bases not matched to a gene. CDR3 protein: CAISITGVTNTGELFF. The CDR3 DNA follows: TGTGCCATCAGTATTACAGGGGTTACGAACACCGGGGAGCTGTTTTTT.

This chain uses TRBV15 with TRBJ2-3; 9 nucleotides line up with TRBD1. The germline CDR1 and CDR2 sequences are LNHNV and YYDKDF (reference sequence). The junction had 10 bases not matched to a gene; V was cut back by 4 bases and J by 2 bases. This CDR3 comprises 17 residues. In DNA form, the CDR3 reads TGTGCCACCAGCATTCCTACCGGGACAGGGTTCACAGATACGCAGTATTTT. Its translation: CATSIPTGTGFTDTQYF.

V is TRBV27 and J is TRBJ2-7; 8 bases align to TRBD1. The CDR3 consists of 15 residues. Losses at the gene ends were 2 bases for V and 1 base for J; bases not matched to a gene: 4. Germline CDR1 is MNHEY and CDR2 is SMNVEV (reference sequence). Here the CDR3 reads CASSLRGTGSYEQYF. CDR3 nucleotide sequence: TGTGCCAGCAGTTTAAGGGGGACAGGTTCCTACGAGCAGTACTTC.

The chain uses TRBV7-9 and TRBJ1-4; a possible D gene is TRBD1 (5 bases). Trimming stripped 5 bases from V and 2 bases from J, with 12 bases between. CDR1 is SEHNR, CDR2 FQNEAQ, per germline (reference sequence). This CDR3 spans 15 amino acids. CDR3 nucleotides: TGTGCCAGCAGCCCGCAGGGTGGCACTAATGAAAAACTGTTTTTT. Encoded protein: CASSPQGGTNEKLFF. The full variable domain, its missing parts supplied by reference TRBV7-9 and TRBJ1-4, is DTGVSQNPRHKITKRGQNVTFRCDPISEHNRLYWYRQTLGQGPEFLTYFQNEAQLEKSRLLSDRFSAERPKGSFSTLEIQRTEQGDSAMYLCASSPQGGTNEKLFFGSGTQLSVL.

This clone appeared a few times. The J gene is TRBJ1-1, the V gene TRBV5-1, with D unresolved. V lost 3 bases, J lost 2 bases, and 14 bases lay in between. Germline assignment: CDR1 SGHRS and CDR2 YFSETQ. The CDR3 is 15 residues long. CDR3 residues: CASSWFEGSNTEAFF. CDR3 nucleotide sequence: TGCGCCAGCAGCTGGTTTGAGGGCTCAAACACTGAAGCTTTCTTT.

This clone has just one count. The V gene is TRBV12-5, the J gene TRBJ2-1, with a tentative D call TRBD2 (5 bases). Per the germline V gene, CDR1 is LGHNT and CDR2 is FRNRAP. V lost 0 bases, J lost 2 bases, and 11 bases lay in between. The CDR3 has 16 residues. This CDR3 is CASGLVFAGPYNEQFF. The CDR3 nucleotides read TGTGCTAGTGGTTTGGTATTCGCGGGTCCCTACAATGAGCAGTTCTTC.

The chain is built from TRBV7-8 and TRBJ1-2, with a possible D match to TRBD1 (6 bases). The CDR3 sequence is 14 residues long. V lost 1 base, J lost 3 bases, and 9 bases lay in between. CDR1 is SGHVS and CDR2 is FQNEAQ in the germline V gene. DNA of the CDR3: TGTGCCAGCAGCTTAGGGGACAACGACTATGGCTACACCTTC. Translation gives CASSLGDNDYGYTF.

Written as DNA, the CDR3 is TGTGCCAGCAGCTTGTTCCAAGACTTGGGGGCCCAGCATTTT. Amino acid sequence: CASSLFQDLGAQHF. The chain recombines TRBV5-8 with TRBJ1-5; weak D call: TRBD1 (5 bases). Germline CDR1 and CDR2: SGHTS and YDEGEE. The V and J ends lost 1 base and 11 bases respectively, with 16 bases between them. The CDR3 runs 14 residues. The full variable domain, completed using reference TRBV5-8 and TRBJ1-5, is EAGVTQSPTHLIKTRGQQATLRCSPISGHTSVYWYQQALGLGLQFLLWYDEGEERNRGNFPPRFSGRQFPNYSSELNVNALELEDSALYLCASSLFQDLGAQHFGDGTRLSIL.

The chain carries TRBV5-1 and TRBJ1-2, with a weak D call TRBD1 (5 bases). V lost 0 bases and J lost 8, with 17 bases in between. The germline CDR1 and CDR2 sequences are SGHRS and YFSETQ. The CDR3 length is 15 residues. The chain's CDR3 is CASSLAQGIPGGYTF. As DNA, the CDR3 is TGCGCCAGCAGCTTGGCCCAGGGTATCCCTGGAGGCTACACCTTC.

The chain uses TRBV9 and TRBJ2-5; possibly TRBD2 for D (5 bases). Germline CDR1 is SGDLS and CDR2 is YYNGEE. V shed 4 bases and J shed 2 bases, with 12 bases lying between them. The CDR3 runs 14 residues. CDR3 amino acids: CASSPSGIQETQYF. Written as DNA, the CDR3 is TGTGCCAGCAGCCCCTCCGGGATTCAAGAGACCCAGTACTTC.

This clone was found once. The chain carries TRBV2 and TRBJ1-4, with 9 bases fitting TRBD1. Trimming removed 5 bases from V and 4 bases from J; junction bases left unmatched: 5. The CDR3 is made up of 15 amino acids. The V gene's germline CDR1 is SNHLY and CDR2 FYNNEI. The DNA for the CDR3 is TGTGCCAGCAGTAGGGGACAGGGACTTAATGAAAAACTGTTTTTT. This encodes CASSRGQGLNEKLFF.

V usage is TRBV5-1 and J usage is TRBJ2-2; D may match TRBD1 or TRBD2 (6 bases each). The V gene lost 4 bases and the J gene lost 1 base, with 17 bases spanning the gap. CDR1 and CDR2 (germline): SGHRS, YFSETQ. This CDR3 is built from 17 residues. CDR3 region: CASSPSGAFENTGELFF. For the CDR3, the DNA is TGCGCCAGCAGCCCCTCGGGGGCGTTCGAGAACACCGGGGAGCTGTTTTTT.

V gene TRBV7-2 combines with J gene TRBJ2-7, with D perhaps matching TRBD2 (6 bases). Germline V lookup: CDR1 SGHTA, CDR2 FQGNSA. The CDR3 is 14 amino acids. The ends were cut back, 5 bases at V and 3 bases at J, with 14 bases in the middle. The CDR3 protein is CASSLSGRYYEQYF. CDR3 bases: TGTGCCAGCAGCCTTAGCGGTAGATACTACGAGCAGTACTTC.